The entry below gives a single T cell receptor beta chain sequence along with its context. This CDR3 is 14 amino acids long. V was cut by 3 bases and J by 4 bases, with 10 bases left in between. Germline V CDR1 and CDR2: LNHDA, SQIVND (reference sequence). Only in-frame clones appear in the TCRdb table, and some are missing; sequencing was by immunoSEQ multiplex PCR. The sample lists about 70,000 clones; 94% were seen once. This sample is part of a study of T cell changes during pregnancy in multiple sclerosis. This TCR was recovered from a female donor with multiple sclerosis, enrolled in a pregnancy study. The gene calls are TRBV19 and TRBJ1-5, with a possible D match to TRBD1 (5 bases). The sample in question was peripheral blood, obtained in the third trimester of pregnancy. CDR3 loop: CASSIPGPNQPQHF. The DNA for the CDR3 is TGTGCCAGTAGTATCCCAGGGCCTAATCAGCCCCAGCATTTT.